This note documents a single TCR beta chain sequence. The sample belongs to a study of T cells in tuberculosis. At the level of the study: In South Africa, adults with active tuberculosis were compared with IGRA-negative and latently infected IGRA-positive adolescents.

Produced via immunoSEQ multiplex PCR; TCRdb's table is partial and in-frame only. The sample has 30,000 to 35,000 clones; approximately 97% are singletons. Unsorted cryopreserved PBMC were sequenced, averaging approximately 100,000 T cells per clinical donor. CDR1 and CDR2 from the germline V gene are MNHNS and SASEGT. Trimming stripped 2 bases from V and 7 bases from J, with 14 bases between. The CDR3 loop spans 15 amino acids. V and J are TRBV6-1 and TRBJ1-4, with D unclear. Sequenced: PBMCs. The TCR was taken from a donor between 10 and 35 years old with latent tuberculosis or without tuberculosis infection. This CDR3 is CASSETVSRTEKLFF. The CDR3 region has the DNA TGTGCCAGCAGTGAAACAGTGAGCAGAACTGAAAAACTGTTTTTT.